One sample yielded the 22 T cell receptor beta chains listed below, sequenced in a study of OX40 agonist ivuxolimab in advanced cancers. The library was built by means of the immunoSEQ multiplex PCR assay. TCRdb retrieved this table from immuneACCESS and kept in-frame rearrangements only. Not all clones are present; in checked studies, unresolved V genes account for under half, and no reason is known for the remainder. The sample table shows roughly 70,000 clones, and 85% are seen once. The ten largest account for less than 5% of the sample. The source material was CD4+ or CD8+ T cells sorted from blood, sampled in a trial of the OX40 agonist ivuxolimab. The receptors here all came from an adult with an advanced solid tumor such as melanoma, head and neck, liver or kidney cancer.

This clone has just one count. The rearrangement joins TRBV6-6 to TRBJ2-1; TRBD2 matches at 15 bases. There are 15 residues in the CDR3. CDR1 and CDR2 from the germline V gene are MNHNY and SVGAGI (reference sequence). Germline trimming cut 6 bases from V and 4 bases from J; bases unmatched to any gene: 1. CDR3 nucleotide sequence: TGTGCCAGCAGCGGGACTAGCGGGAGGTACAATGAGCAGTTCTTC. It codes for CASSGTSGRYNEQFF.

The V gene is TRBV5-6, the J gene TRBJ1-1, with D tentatively TRBD1 (5 bases). Trimming cost V 1 base and J 0 bases, with 10 bases left between them. CDR1 is SGHDT and CDR2 is YYEEEE in the germline V gene. The CDR3 has 15 amino acids. CDR3 DNA sequence: TGTGCCAGCAGCTTGCTGGCAGGGATGAACACTGAAGCTTTCTTT. This gives the protein CASSLLAGMNTEAFF.

V gene TRBV27 combines with J gene TRBJ1-6; D is unresolved. The CDR3 runs 15 residues. Germline CDR1 is MNHEY and CDR2 is SMNVEV (reference sequence). Trimming removed 2 bases at V and 5 bases at J, with 10 bases between. The CDR3 sequence is CASSLGPAHNSPLHF. CDR3 coding DNA: TGTGCCAGCAGTTTAGGACCGGCCCATAATTCACCCCTCCACTTT.

The V and J genes are TRBV2 and TRBJ2-7; D is unclear. This CDR3 is built from 14 residues. Trimming shortened V by 0 bases and J by 6 bases, and 12 bases separated the two germline ends. Germline lookup yields CDR1 SNHLY and CDR2 FYNNEI. The CDR3 here is CASSEALWVPEQYF. The CDR3 nucleotides read TGTGCCAGCAGTGAAGCGCTTTGGGTGCCCGAGCAGTACTTC.

This rearrangement joins TRBV6-1 to TRBJ2-1; D is undetermined. CDR1 and CDR2 from the germline V gene are MNHNS and SASEGT. V was trimmed by 6 bases and J by 0 bases, leaving 12 bases between them. The CDR3 has 15 residues. The CDR3 nucleotides read TGTGCCAGCAGCCCCCAGACCGGCTCCTACAATGAGCAGTTCTTC. It specifies CASSPQTGSYNEQFF.

There are a few counts of this clone. V and J are TRBV7-2 and TRBJ1-5; 7 bases fit TRBD1. V lost 5 bases, J lost 2 bases, and 6 bases stayed unmatched. CDR1 is SGHTA, CDR2 FQGNSA, per germline. The CDR3 covers 15 residues. This CDR3 is CASSRTGTGNQPQHF. The CDR3 bases are TGTGCCAGCAGCCGCACCGGGACAGGCAATCAGCCCCAGCATTTT. Full variable domain (remainder filled in from reference TRBV7-2 and TRBJ1-5): GAGVSQSPSNKVTEKGKDVELRCDPISGHTALYWYRQSLGQGLEFLIYFQGNSAPDKSGLPSDRFSAERTGGSVSTLTIQRTQQEDSAVYLCASSRTGTGNQPQHFGDGTRLSIL.

The chain recombines TRBV2 with TRBJ2-1, with 8 bases fitting TRBD1. V lost 6 bases, J lost 6 bases, and 4 bases stayed unmatched. The CDR3 sequence is 13 residues long. The germline V gene encodes CDR1 SNHLY and CDR2 FYNNEI. The CDR3 region is CASRRGQGNEQFF. DNA for the CDR3: TGTGCCAGCAGGAGAGGACAGGGCAATGAGCAGTTCTTC.

This chain uses TRBV9 with TRBJ2-7; either TRBD1 or TRBD2 may supply D (5 bases each). The V end lost 4 bases, the J end lost 7 bases, and 12 bases lay between the germline ends. From germline, CDR1 is SGDLS and CDR2 YYNGEE. This CDR3 is 12 amino acids long. CDR3 coding DNA: TGTGCCAGCAGCCGCGTTGAGGGGGAGCAGTACTTC. It is translated as CASSRVEGEQYF.

The chain has TRBV30 and TRBJ1-4; 8 bases line up with TRBD1. V dropped 0 bases and J dropped 6; count of bases not matched to a gene: 6. The CDR3 spans 15 residues. CDR1 is GTSNPN and CDR2 is SVGIG in the germline V gene (reference sequence). This CDR3 reads CAWSVSNRGDEKLFF. The CDR3 coding sequence is TGTGCCTGGAGTGTTTCGAACAGGGGGGATGAAAAACTGTTTTTT.

This clone was counted between two and nine times. The CDR3 loop is CASSYPGGQNSPLHF. Written as DNA, the CDR3 is TGTGCCAGCAGTTACCCAGGGGGACAAAATTCACCCCTCCACTTT. V and J are TRBV6-6 and TRBJ1-6; 7 bases match TRBD1. This CDR3 has 15 residues. Germline V CDR1 and CDR2: MNHNY, SVGAGI (reference sequence). Losses at the gene ends were 2 bases for V and 7 bases for J; bases not matched to a gene: 5.

This clone was seen a handful of times. The CDR3 protein is CASSGRPGTEAFF. CDR3 DNA: TGTGCCAGCAGTGGACGGCCAGGCACTGAAGCTTTCTTT. The V call is TRBV28, the J call TRBJ1-1; D is undetermined. From germline, CDR1 is MDHEN and CDR2 SYDVKM. The V gene lost 5 bases and the J gene lost 4 bases, with 11 bases spanning the gap. The CDR3 covers 13 residues.

The chain is built from TRBV5-1 and TRBJ2-2; TRBD1 matches 12 bases. This CDR3 contains 16 residues. Germline CDR1 is SGHRS and CDR2 is YFSETQ. V lost 4 bases to trimming and J lost 6 bases; unmatched junction nucleotides: 7. This CDR3 reads CASSRTGTGGPGELFF. In DNA form, the CDR3 reads TGCGCCAGCAGCCGAACCGGGACAGGGGGCCCCGGGGAGCTGTTTTTT.

This rearrangement joins TRBV2 to TRBJ2-7; D is possibly TRBD2 (5 bases). The CDR3 consists of 13 residues. Trimming shortened V by 6 bases and J by 0 bases, and 9 bases separated the two germline ends. CDR1 and CDR2 (germline): SNHLY, FYNNEI. The CDR3, as DNA: TGTGCCAGCAGCGACGGGATCTCCTACGAGCAGTACTTC. Amino acid sequence: CASSDGISYEQYF. Combining the CDR3 with reference TRBV2 and TRBJ2-7 gives the whole variable domain EPEVTQTPSHQVTQMGQEVILRCVPISNHLYFYWYRQILGQKVEFLVSFYNNEISEKSEIFDDQFSVERPDGSNFTLKIRSTKLEDSAMYFCASSDGISYEQYFGPGTRLTVT.

In DNA, the CDR3 is TGTGCCAGCAGCTTTGCCCCCGGGACAGGCCAAGAGACCCAGTACTTC. This codes for CASSFAPGTGQETQYF. This rearrangement joins TRBV7-3 to TRBJ2-5; 8 bases are shared with TRBD1. V trimming: 3 bases; J trimming: 1 base; junction bases outside the gene matches: 7. CDR1 is SGHTA, CDR2 FQGTGA, per germline. The CDR3 covers 16 residues.

This chain connects TRBV2 to TRBJ2-2; D not certain. CDR1 and CDR2 (germline): SNHLY, FYNNEI. V was shortened by 2 bases and J by 4 bases, with 5 bases between the two germline ends. CDR3 length: 13 residues. CDR3 sequence: CASSERATGELFF. Here the CDR3 DNA reads TGTGCCAGCAGTGAAAGGGCCACCGGGGAGCTGTTTTTT.

The chain combines TRBV18 with TRBJ2-1; TRBD2 matches 11 bases. The CDR3 is 16 amino acids. The J segment lost 9 bases and the V segment lost 2 bases, leaving 9 bases of the junction unmatched. Germline CDR1 KGHSH, CDR2 LQKENI. CDR3 in amino acids: CASSPGTSGLQSEQFF. For the CDR3, the DNA is TGTGCCAGCTCACCAGGGACTAGCGGATTACAAAGTGAGCAGTTCTTC.

The gene calls are TRBV18 and TRBJ1-1; D is unclear. Germline-derived CDR1 and CDR2 are KGHSH and LQKENI. This CDR3 comprises 13 residues. The V end lost 2 bases, the J end lost 1 base, and 5 bases lay between the germline ends. The CDR3 DNA is TGTGCCAGCTCACCATCAGGGAACACTGAAGCTTTCTTT. Translated, it gives CASSPSGNTEAFF.

The chain couples TRBV19 to TRBJ2-7; 14 bases fit TRBD2. This CDR3 comprises 14 residues. Germline V lookup: CDR1 LNHDA, CDR2 SQIVND (reference sequence). V dropped 5 bases and J dropped 6; count of bases not matched to a gene: 3. The CDR3 loop is CASSPGLAGAEQYF. The CDR3 DNA is TGTGCCAGTAGTCCGGGACTAGCGGGAGCCGAGCAGTACTTC.

The chain links TRBV5-1 to TRBJ2-4, with 7 bases fitting TRBD1. Unmatched junction bases numbered 7, after V lost 5 bases and J lost 5 bases. This CDR3 spans 14 amino acids. The germline V gene encodes CDR1 SGHRS and CDR2 YFSETQ. The CDR3 DNA sequence: TGCGCCAGCAGTTTGCGGACAGGACAAAACATTCAGTACTTC. As protein: CASSLRTGQNIQYF.

This chain uses TRBV10-1 with TRBJ2-5; TRBD2 matches 10 bases. Germline values: CDR1 WNHNN, CDR2 SYGVQD (reference sequence). Unmatched junction bases numbered 14, after V lost 2 bases and J lost 5 bases. The CDR3 contains 18 residues. CDR3 amino acids: CASSENDLAGALQETQYF. Here the CDR3 DNA reads TGCGCCAGCAGTGAGAATGACCTAGCGGGGGCCCTGCAGGAGACCCAGTACTTC.

This chain uses TRBV4-1 with TRBJ1-2; 8 bases are shared with TRBD1. CDR3 length: 14 amino acids. V shed 1 base and J 4 bases; nucleotides not matched to a gene: 2. The germline V gene has CDR1 MGHRA and CDR2 YSYEKL. The DNA for the CDR3 is TGCGCCAGCAGCCAAGTAGGACAGGGCTATGGCTACACCTTC. As protein: CASSQVGQGYGYTF.

V is TRBV5-1 and J is TRBJ1-5; 10 nucleotides match TRBD1. The germline CDR1 and CDR2 sequences are SGHRS and YFSETQ. V dropped 4 bases and J dropped 4; count of bases not matched to a gene: 5. The CDR3 has 15 residues. CDR3 sequence (DNA): TGCGCCAGCAGCGGCGGGACAGGGGTTAATCAGCCCCAGCATTTT. Protein: CASSGGTGVNQPQHF.